This T cell receptor (beta chain) was captured by sequencing in a study of blood T cells in healthy people across ages. Notes on the study in general: Older age coincided with a roughly linear decline in TCR beta diversity per million T cells.

This CDR3 contains 14 residues. V was shortened by 10 bases and J by 3 bases, with 16 bases between the two germline ends. The use of a sample-barcoded 5' primer and a J-beta primer mix characterized a second PCR of roughly 6 to 12 cycles. TCRdb used MiXCR to reprocess the 5' RACE reads, holding one entry per CDR3 protein. Of hundreds of thousands of distinct CDR3 sequences listed, 20% to 25% are singletons. On this clonotype: Antigen unknown.

Another study also made use of these data, one on T cells of mothers and their children. That paper states: Sequencing got over 8 million TCR beta CDR3 reads from each mother and roughly 2.7 million from each child.

This TCR was sampled from a boy aged 5-17 years in good health. The sequenced sample was blood. The chain combines TRBV12-3 or TRBV12-4 with TRBJ1-5, with D perhaps TRBD1 (5 bases). The CDR3 nucleotides read TGTGCCACATCGACCGGGGCGTTCAATCAGCCCCAGCATTTT. Translation: CATSTGAFNQPQHF.